These T cell receptor beta chains were read from a single sample in a study of beta chain features in type 1 diabetes. Sequencing used immunoSEQ multiplex PCR; TCRdb keeps in-frame clones, though not all of them. The sample contains 200,000 to 250,000 clones, around 9.9% of which appear only once. The sample consisted of central memory CD4+ T cells from blood. All receptors come from a man in his late teens or twenties in good health. The CDR3 runs from the conserved cysteine through the conserved F or W. The D gene is left open where the match is weak. The size entry is marked missing in some rows and otherwise reads once, few, many or a size class.

D gene	clone size	J gene	V gene	CDR3 protein	CDR3 DNA
TRBD2	few	TRBJ2-1	TRBV7-6	CASSLGLAGDEQFF	TGTGCCAGCAGCTTAGGACTAGCGGGAGATGAGCAGTTCTTC
.	.	TRBJ2-1	TRBV5-6	CASSPKVGRSSYNEQFF	TGTGCCAGCAGCCCTAAGGTTGGCCGTAGCTCCTACAATGAGCAGTTCTTC
.	.	TRBJ2-3	TRBV11-2	CASSSAFGTDTQYF	TGTGCCAGCAGCTCTGCCTTTGGTACAGATACGCAGTATTTT
.	few	TRBJ2-6	TRBV14	CASSRGYGNVLTF	TGTGCCAGCAGCCGAGGGTACGGCAACGTCCTGACTTTC
TRBD1	.	TRBJ1-1	TRBV5-1	CASSQGQQMSTEAFF	TGCGCCAGCAGCCAGGGACAGCAGATGAGCACTGAAGCTTTCTTT
TRBD1	.	TRBJ1-2	TRBV7-9	CASSSGQGYGYTF	TGTGCCAGCAGCTCCGGACAGGGCTATGGCTACACCTTC
.	.	TRBJ1-5	TRBV15	CATSREGDDQPQHF	TGTGCCACCAGCAGAGAAGGCGACGATCAGCCCCAGCATTTT
.	few	TRBJ2-7	TRBV7-2	CASRPREGNEQYF	TGTGCCAGCAGACCTAGGGAAGGGAACGAGCAGTACTTC
.	.	TRBJ1-3	TRBV7-2	CASSLKGGNTIYF	TGTGCCAGCAGCTTAAAGGGAGGAAACACCATATATTTT
.	few	TRBJ1-1	TRBV20-1	CSADSTEAFF	TGCAGTGCCGACAGCACTGAAGCTTTCTTT
.	.	TRBJ2-5	TRBV15	CATSRLRETQYF	TGTGCCACCAGCAGGCTGAGGGAGACCCAGTACTTC
.	.	TRBJ2-4	TRBV29-1	CSAGLAKNIQYF	TGCAGCGCGGGGCTAGCCAAAAACATTCAGTACTTC
.	many	TRBJ1-1	TRBV30	CAWSLAGNTEAFF	TGTGCCTGGAGCCTAGCGGGAAACACTGAAGCTTTCTTT
.	.	TRBJ2-6	TRBV27	CASGAGIISGANVLTF	TGTGCCAGTGGGGCAGGCATTATCTCTGGGGCCAACGTCCTGACTTTC
.	few	TRBJ2-5	TRBV5-4	CASAPGYQETQYF	TGTGCCAGCGCGCCCGGATACCAAGAGACCCAGTACTTC
TRBD2	.	TRBJ2-3	TRBV29-1	CSVEASGSDTQYF	TGCAGCGTTGAAGCTAGCGGTTCAGATACGCAGTATTTT
.	.	TRBJ2-7	TRBV21-1	CARSPLAEEQYF	TGTGCCAGATCGCCTCTAGCGGAAGAGCAGTACTTC
.	few	TRBJ2-1	TRBV25-1	CASQGSSYNEQFF	TGTGCCAGCCAGGGCAGCTCCTACAATGAGCAGTTCTTC
.	few	TRBJ2-3	TRBV6-1	CASSEVGRTDTQYF	TGTGCCAGCAGTGAAGTAGGCCGCACAGATACGCAGTATTTT
.	.	TRBJ2-5	TRBV28	CASSLSGGQTQYF	TGTGCCAGCAGTTTATCCGGAGGACAGACCCAGTACTTC
.	.	TRBJ2-7	TRBV6-6	CASSSVGSSYEQYF	TGTGCCAGCAGTTCCGTCGGGAGTTCCTACGAGCAGTACTTC
.	.	TRBJ2-7	TRBV30	CAWSNRYEQYF	TGTGCCTGGAGTAACCGCTACGAGCAGTACTTC
TRBD2	.	TRBJ2-4	TRBV6-1	CASSVLLAGGKNIQYF	TGTGCCAGCAGTGTGTTACTAGCGGGAGGCAAAAACATTCAGTACTTC
.	.	TRBJ2-1	TRBV29-1	CSGDESSYNEQFF	TGCAGCGGAGACGAGAGCTCCTACAATGAGCAGTTCTTC
.	.	TRBJ2-7	TRBV25-1	CASNPTGSESYEQYF	TGTGCCAGCAACCCTACTGGGTCGGAATCCTACGAGCAGTACTTC
TRBD1	.	TRBJ1-1	TRBV14	CASSQDWGQMNTEAFF	TGTGCCAGCAGCCAAGATTGGGGACAGATGAACACTGAAGCTTTCTTT
TRBD2	few	TRBJ2-7	TRBV5-6	CASSFAGTTSYEQYF	TGTGCCAGCAGCTTTGCCGGGACTACCTCCTACGAGCAGTACTTC
TRBD1	few	TRBJ1-1	TRBV30	CAHFGPGGTEAFF	TGTGCCCACTTCGGTCCAGGGGGTACTGAAGCTTTCTTT
.	many	TRBJ1-2	TRBV15	CATSRDSRENGYTF	TGTGCCACCAGCAGAGATAGCAGGGAGAATGGCTACACCTTC
.	.	TRBJ2-7	TRBV27	CASSPSGAVPHYEQYF	TGTGCCAGCAGTCCTTCCGGAGCGGTCCCTCACTACGAGCAGTACTTC
TRBD1	.	TRBJ2-7	TRBV6-6	CASKTDRLAYEQYF	TGTGCCAGCAAGACGGACAGGTTAGCCTACGAGCAGTACTTC
.	.	TRBJ2-5	TRBV5-4	CASSLMQGRETQYF	TGTGCCAGCAGCTTAATGCAGGGGAGAGAGACCCAGTACTTC
TRBD2	few	TRBJ2-1	TRBV27	CASSFEREPYNEQFF	TGTGCCAGCAGTTTCGAGCGGGAGCCCTACAATGAGCAGTTCTTC
.	few	TRBJ1-5	TRBV29-1	CSVETGNQPQHF	TGCAGCGTTGAAACCGGCAATCAGCCCCAGCATTTT
TRBD2	few	TRBJ2-1	TRBV5-1	CASSRGLTVDEQFF	TGCGCCAGCAGCAGGGGACTAACTGTGGATGAGCAGTTCTTC
.	.	TRBJ2-7	TRBV18	CASSPETGPYEQYF	TGTGCCAGCTCACCAGAGACAGGTCCCTACGAGCAGTACTTC
.	few	TRBJ1-1	TRBV18	CASSPDAENTEAFF	TGTGCCAGCTCACCAGACGCCGAGAACACTGAAGCTTTCTTT
.	.	TRBJ1-1	TRBV7-8	CASSLDARGNTEAFF	TGTGCCAGCAGCTTAGATGCACGGGGGAACACTGAAGCTTTCTTT
.	few	TRBJ2-7	TRBV5-1	CASGNMGEQYF	TGCGCCAGCGGGAACATGGGCGAGCAGTACTTC
.	few	TRBJ2-7	TRBV18	CASSMGRNSYEQYF	TGTGCCAGCTCAATGGGGCGGAACTCCTACGAGCAGTACTTC
.	few	TRBJ2-6	TRBV7-6	CASSLASGANVLTF	TGTGCCAGCAGCTTAGCGTCTGGGGCCAACGTCCTGACTTTC
.	few	TRBJ2-7	TRBV7-2	CASSTGTPSYEQYF	TGTGCCAGCAGTACCGGGACTCCCTCCTACGAGCAGTACTTC
.	.	TRBJ2-7	TRBV28	CASSSGPYEQYF	TGTGCCAGCAGTTCGGGTCCCTACGAGCAGTACTTC
.	.	TRBJ1-2	TRBV28	CASSPRAAYGYTF	TGTGCCAGCAGTCCCCGGGCAGCCTATGGCTACACCTTC
TRBD1	few	TRBJ2-1	TRBV7-9	CASSFDRGGDNEQFF	TGTGCCAGCAGCTTCGACAGGGGAGGTGACAATGAGCAGTTCTTC
.	few	TRBJ2-7	TRBV4-2	CASSQDRPSYEQYF	TGTGCCAGCAGCCAAGATCGTCCCTCCTACGAGCAGTACTTC
TRBD1	few	TRBJ2-2	TRBV28	CASSVTGVTGELFF	TGTGCCAGCAGTGTTACAGGGGTGACCGGGGAGCTGTTTTTT
.	few	TRBJ1-1	TRBV13	CASSHRGQWTEAFF	TGTGCCAGCAGCCACCGAGGACAGTGGACTGAAGCTTTCTTT
TRBD1	.	TRBJ1-2	TRBV6-5	CASSPTGARSYGYTF	TGTGCCAGCAGCCCGACAGGGGCTAGATCCTATGGCTACACCTTC
.	once	TRBJ1-3	TRBV14	CASSRFSGNTIYF	TGTGCCAGCAGCCGGTTCTCTGGAAACACCATATATTTT